These 30 T cell receptor beta chains originate from one sample sequenced in a study of human T cells and chemical hapten exposure. The time point is: pre-sensitization, week 0. Treatment described: therapeutic diphenylcyclopropenone sensitization with weekly scalp DPC. TCRdb re-called the RACE reads with MiXCR, one entry per CDR3 protein. The sample records a few hundred thousand distinct CDR3 sequences, about 8.6% being singletons. Specimen: whole blood, collected in connection with sensitization to the hapten diphenylcyclopropenone (DPC). The receptors shown here come from a woman between 40 and 55 years old with alopecia areata. Some clones in this sample may be carry-over from other donors' samples.

The V and J genes are TRBV12-3 or TRBV12-4 and TRBJ2-5; either TRBD1 or TRBD2 may supply D (5 bases each). Trimming removed 5 bases from V and 4 bases from J, with 14 bases in between. The CDR3 loop spans 14 amino acids. The CDR3 spells CASSPAARGETQYF. DNA for the CDR3: TGTGCCAGCAGTCCGGCGGCGAGGGGAGAGACCCAGTACTTC.

This clonotype has more than one count but fewer than ten. The V and J genes are TRBV6-2 or TRBV6-3 and TRBJ1-1; D is unclear. Trimming stripped 1 base from V and 11 bases from J, with 8 bases between. The CDR3 length is 11 residues. The germline V gene encodes CDR1 MNHEY and CDR2 SVGEGT. CDR3 loop: CASSYWNQAFF. CDR3 nucleotides: TGTGCCAGCAGTTACTGGAACCAGGCTTTCTTT.

This clonotype was picked up a small number of times. The V and J genes are TRBV20-1 and TRBJ1-5; tentative D call: TRBD1 (6 bases). Trimming pared 1 base from V and 5 bases from J, leaving 24 bases between. Germline V lookup: CDR1 DFQATT, CDR2 SNEGSKA (reference sequence). The CDR3 has 18 residues. DNA of the CDR3: TGCAGTGCTAGAGCCCCACCCCGGGCCCCAAGGGGGGATCAGCCCCAGCATTTT. Translated: CSARAPPRAPRGDQPQHF.

J is TRBJ2-1 and V is TRBV6-2 or TRBV6-3; 12 bases are a match to TRBD2. The germline V gene encodes CDR1 MNHEY and CDR2 SVGEGT. The V segment lost 5 bases and the J segment 4 bases; nucleotides outside the gene matches: 9. The CDR3 has 17 amino acids. The CDR3, as DNA: TGTGCCAGCAGTCCGCCGCTAGCGGGAGGGAGATACAATGAGCAGTTCTTC. As protein: CASSPPLAGGRYNEQFF.

The gene calls are TRBV19 and TRBJ2-1; D may be TRBD1 (5 bases). The CDR3 totals 13 residues. Germline-derived CDR1 and CDR2 are LNHDA and SQIVND (reference sequence). Trimming removed 3 bases from V and 7 bases from J, with 10 bases in between. CDR3 coding DNA: TGTGCCAGTAGTATCCAGGGTCCGAATGAGCAGTTCTTC. Translating it yields CASSIQGPNEQFF.

The CDR3 nucleotides read TGTGCCAGCAGCCTCCGACAGTCCCTCGCTGAAGCTTTCTTT. Protein: CASSLRQSLAEAFF. This chain uses TRBV5-4 with TRBJ1-1, with D possibly being TRBD1 (5 bases). Germline-derived CDR1 and CDR2 are SGHNT and YYREEE (reference sequence). Between the trimmed V and J ends, which lost 4 bases and 6 bases, there was a span of 16 bases. CDR3 length equals 14 residues. The full variable domain, its missing parts supplied by reference TRBV5-4 and TRBJ1-1, is ETGVTQSPTHLIKTRGQQVTLRCSSQSGHNTVSWYQQALGQGPQFIFQYYREEENGRGNFPPRFSGLQFPNYSSELNVNALELDDSALYLCASSLRQSLAEAFFGQGTRLTVV.

This clonotype was seen at least ten times. V usage is TRBV7-3 and J usage is TRBJ2-3; D uncertain. The CDR3 consists of 15 residues. The V end lost 1 base, the J end lost 3 bases, and 11 bases lay between the germline ends. CDR1 and CDR2 (germline): SGHTA, FQGTGA. Written as DNA, the CDR3 is TGTGCCAGCAGCTTAATTGGTCCCCCGACAGATACGCAGTATTTT. This translates into CASSLIGPPTDTQYF.

This clonotype was observed a few times. The chain is built from TRBV28 and TRBJ1-5, with 7 bases aligning to TRBD1. The CDR3 spans 16 residues. Germline V gene sequence: CDR1 MDHEN, CDR2 SYDVKM. With V trimmed by 4 bases and J by 2 bases, 8 bases remained unmatched. The CDR3 loop is CASSSGQFGGNQPQHF. The CDR3, as DNA: TGTGCCAGCAGTTCGGGACAGTTTGGCGGCAATCAGCCCCAGCATTTT. The full variable domain, in which reference TRBV28 and TRBJ1-5 provide the parts outside the CDR3, is DVKVTQSSRYLVKRTGEKVFLECVQDMDHENMFWYRQDPGLGLRLIYFSYDVKMKEKGDIPEGYSVSREKKERFSLILESASTNQTSMYLCASSSGQFGGNQPQHFGDGTRLSIL.

This clonotype turned up a few times. The chain employs TRBV2 and TRBJ1-1, with 7 positions matching TRBD1. The CDR3 extends over 13 amino acids. The germline CDR1 and CDR2 sequences are SNHLY and FYNNEI. J gave up 6 bases and V 6 bases, and 7 bases lay outside the gene matches. Here the CDR3 reads CASRLRQGAEAFF. The CDR3 region has the DNA TGTGCCAGCAGGCTCAGACAGGGAGCTGAAGCTTTCTTT.

This clonotype was seen more than once but under ten times. The rearrangement joins TRBV27 to TRBJ1-1; maybe TRBD1 (5 bases). The CDR3 is made up of 15 amino acids. CDR1 and CDR2 (germline): MNHEY, SMNVEV (reference sequence). V was trimmed by 5 bases and J by 2 bases, leaving 15 bases between them. CDR3 region: CASSSAGLSNTEAFF. The CDR3 DNA reads TGTGCCAGCAGTAGTGCAGGGCTAAGTAACACTGAAGCTTTCTTT.

The table lists this clonotype with many counts. This chain connects TRBV28 to TRBJ2-5; 8 nucleotides align to TRBD1. The germline CDR1 and CDR2 sequences are MDHEN and SYDVKM. Trimming took 3 bases from V and 3 from J; bases not matched to a gene: 6. The length of the CDR3 is 15 residues. The DNA of the CDR3 is TGTGCCAGCAGTTTCCGTCCGACAGGGGAAGAGACCCAGTACTTC. It yields the protein CASSFRPTGEETQYF.

The V call is TRBV6-5, the J call TRBJ2-2; 11 bases agree with TRBD2. V lost 0 bases to trimming and J lost 3 bases; unmatched junction nucleotides: 9. This CDR3 spans 19 amino acids. Looked up from germline, CDR1 is MNHEY and CDR2 is SVGAGI. Here the CDR3 DNA reads TGTGCCAGCAGTTACTCGCCTCATACTAGCGGGAGTTACACCGGGGAGCTGTTTTTT. This sequence encodes CASSYSPHTSGSYTGELFF.

This clonotype came up many times. This CDR3 reads CASSQDFSYNSPLHF. CDR3 bases: TGTGCCAGCAGCCAAGATTTCTCCTATAATTCACCCCTCCACTTT. The gene calls are TRBV4-2 and TRBJ1-6; D unclear. The CDR3 totals 15 residues. V lost 0 bases and J lost 0, with 3 bases in between. Germline-derived CDR1 and CDR2 are LGHNA and YNFKEQ.

The chain is built from TRBV27 and TRBJ1-1; no clear D. V was pared by 5 bases and J by 0 bases, with 13 bases between. CDR3 length: 15 amino acids. CDR1 is MNHEY, CDR2 SMNVEV, per germline (reference sequence). The CDR3 DNA is TGTGCCAGCAGTCCGGGTGCAGGCTTGAACACTGAAGCTTTCTTT. It is translated as CASSPGAGLNTEAFF.

There are a few counts of this clonotype. The chain is built from TRBV7-9 and TRBJ2-2, with D possibly TRBD2 on 6 matching bases. The CDR3 is 16 amino acids. The V end was cut by 1 base, the J end by 0 bases, with 9 bases between. Germline CDR1 reads SEHNR; CDR2 reads FQNEAQ (reference sequence). The CDR3, as DNA: TGTGCCAGCAGCTTAGTGGCTAGCGCGAACACCGGGGAGCTGTTTTTT. It specifies CASSLVASANTGELFF.

The V gene is TRBV7-9, the J gene TRBJ2-2; 8 positions match TRBD1. The CDR3 is 15 residues long. V gave up 5 bases and J gave up 0 bases; unmatched junction bases: 2. Germline V gene lookup returns CDR1 SEHNR and CDR2 FQNEAQ (reference sequence). The CDR3 protein is CASSVQGANTGELFF. CDR3 sequence (DNA): TGTGCCAGCAGCGTACAGGGGGCGAACACCGGGGAGCTGTTTTTT.

This clonotype occurred a few times. The chain joins TRBV20-1 to TRBJ1-1; 7 bases are a match to TRBD1. The CDR3 spans 15 residues. Per germline, CDR1 DFQATT and CDR2 SNEGSKA (reference sequence). V shed 3 bases, J shed 0 bases, and the junction held 7 bases outside the gene matches. The CDR3 nucleotides are TGCAGTGCTAGCCAGGGGGGGGCAATGAACACTGAAGCTTTCTTT. Translating gives CSASQGGAMNTEAFF.

There are a few counts of this clonotype. The rearrangement joins TRBV9 to TRBJ2-1; D gene unclear. V dropped 4 bases and J dropped 2 bases, with 13 bases sitting between them. The germline V gene has CDR1 SGDLS and CDR2 YYNGEE. The CDR3 extends over 15 amino acids. The CDR3 region is CASSSDVGAYNEQFF. CDR3 nucleotide sequence: TGTGCCAGCAGCTCGGACGTTGGCGCCTACAATGAGCAGTTCTTC. Drawing the rest from reference TRBV9 and TRBJ2-1, the complete variable domain is DSGVTQTPKHLITATGQRVTLRCSPRSGDLSVYWYQQSLDQGLQFLIQYYNGEERAKGNILERFSAQQFPDLHSELNLSSLELGDSALYFCASSSDVGAYNEQFFGPGTRLTVL.

This clonotype showed up just a few times. This rearrangement joins TRBV9 to TRBJ2-1; 9 bases agree with TRBD2. This CDR3 comprises 15 residues. The J segment lost 5 bases and the V segment lost 0 bases, leaving 3 bases of the junction unmatched. Germline V gives CDR1 SGDLS, CDR2 YYNGEE. DNA of the CDR3: TGTGCCAGCAGCGTAGGCCTAGCGGGAAACAATGAGCAGTTCTTC. Protein: CASSVGLAGNNEQFF.

In its sample, this clonotype was seen a few times. The genes are TRBV4-2 and TRBJ1-1; no clear D gene. The V gene's germline CDR1 is LGHNA and CDR2 YNFKEQ. V lost 1 base and J lost 1, with 16 bases in between. The CDR3 runs 17 residues. The CDR3 coding sequence is TGTGCCAGCAGCCAAGGAGGCAGAAGGGCAGGGAACACTGAAGCTTTCTTT. It codes for CASSQGGRRAGNTEAFF.

V is TRBV5-1 and J is TRBJ2-3; perhaps D is TRBD1 or TRBD2 (5 bases each). V lost 4 bases, J lost 0 bases, and 12 bases lay in between. CDR1 and CDR2 (germline): SGHRS, YFSETQ. The CDR3 spans 15 residues. The CDR3 nucleotides are TGCGCCAGCAGCCCGGGGCAGCGGAGCACAGATACGCAGTATTTT. It translates to CASSPGQRSTDTQYF. Using reference TRBV5-1 and TRBJ2-3 for the parts outside the CDR3, the full variable domain is KAGVTQTPRYLIKTRGQQVTLSCSPISGHRSVSWYQQTPGQGLQFLFEYFSETQRNKGNFPGRFSGRQFSNSRSEMNVSTLELGDSALYLCASSPGQRSTDTQYFGPGTRLTVL.

As for this clonotype: The junction departs from germline at one end; a sequencing error may be responsible. V is TRBV29-1 and J is TRBJ1-2, with D possibly TRBD1 on 5 matching bases. Germline CDR1 is SQVTM and CDR2 is ANQGSEA. This CDR3 is 12 amino acids long. The CDR3 here is CSAGDSNYDYTF. The CDR3 DNA sequence: TGCAGTGCCGGGGACTCTAACTATGACTACACCTTC.

On this clonotype itself: A read error may account for a junction end that differs from germline. The rearrangement joins TRBV7-2 to TRBJ2-3, with D possibly called TRBD1 or TRBD2 (6 bases each). Germline V gene sequence: CDR1 SGHTA, CDR2 FQGNSA. The CDR3 has 15 amino acids. This CDR3 reads CVSSPGDTRTDTQYF. The CDR3 nucleotides read TGTGTCAGCAGCCCGGGGGACACCCGCACAGATACGCAGTATTTT.

In its sample, this clonotype was seen a few times. The chain has TRBV6-4 and TRBJ2-2, with no clear D. Trimming left V 2 bases short and J 2 bases short, with 0 bases between. Germline V gene lookup returns CDR1 MRHNA and CDR2 SNTAGT. The CDR3 is made up of 12 amino acids. CDR3 DNA sequence: TGTGCCAGCAGTGACAACACCGGGGAGCTGTTTTTT. Its protein product is CASSDNTGELFF.

Ten or more counts support this clonotype. The V call is TRBV10-3, the J call TRBJ2-2, with TRBD2 matching 8 bases. This CDR3 region has 15 residues. V lost 4 bases and J lost 0; bases outside the gene matches: 1. The germline V gene has CDR1 ENHRY and CDR2 SYGVKD. CDR3 in amino acids: CAISVSGANTGELFF. In DNA form, the CDR3 reads TGTGCCATCAGTGTTAGCGGGGCGAACACCGGGGAGCTGTTTTTT.

Concerning this clonotype: It differs at one base from a far larger clone, so likely a read error. This chain links TRBV7-9 with TRBJ2-1; TRBD2 aligns across 8 bases. The CDR3 is made up of 14 amino acids. V shed 6 bases, J shed 6 bases, and the junction held 7 bases outside the gene matches. Germline loops: CDR1 SEHNR, CDR2 FQNEAQ (reference sequence). The CDR3 DNA reads TGTGCCAGCAGTTTGGGACTAGGGGGCAATGAGCAGTTCTTC. Residues: CASSLGLGGNEQFF.

J is TRBJ1-1 and V is TRBV20-1; 10 bases agree with TRBD1. Unmatched junction bases numbered 8, after V lost 6 bases and J lost 4 bases. Looked up from germline, CDR1 is DFQATT and CDR2 is SNEGSKA (reference sequence). The CDR3 loop spans 14 amino acids. CDR3 sequence (DNA): TGCAGTGCCCGTCCGGGGACAGGGGTCACTGAAGCTTTCTTT. It specifies CSARPGTGVTEAFF.

The chain employs TRBV25-1 and TRBJ2-1; the match to TRBD2 covers 13 bases. CDR3 length: 15 residues. Germline V CDR1 and CDR2: MGHDK, SYGVNS. With 3 bases clipped from V and 12 bases from J, the junction kept 8 bases outside the gene matches. The CDR3 loop is CASSDRTSGRRGQFF. The CDR3 DNA follows: TGTGCCAGCAGTGACAGGACTAGCGGGAGAAGGGGGCAGTTCTTC.

This clonotype occurred many times. This rearrangement joins TRBV2 to TRBJ2-1; D is unclear. The germline V gene has CDR1 SNHLY and CDR2 FYNNEI. V was clipped by 9 bases and J by 2 bases, with 14 bases between them. The CDR3 has 14 amino acids. The CDR3 spells CASARSSTYNEQFF. The CDR3 DNA is TGTGCCAGTGCGAGGTCTTCAACCTACAATGAGCAGTTCTTC. The full variable domain, with the rest looked up from reference TRBV2 and TRBJ2-1, is EPEVTQTPSHQVTQMGQEVILRCVPISNHLYFYWYRQILGQKVEFLVSFYNNEISEKSEIFDDQFSVERPDGSNFTLKIRSTKLEDSAMYFCASARSSTYNEQFFGPGTRLTVL.

Many counts were recorded for this clonotype. The chain links TRBV5-6 to TRBJ2-5; unclear D gene. This CDR3 has 13 residues. V lost 1 base and J lost 1, with 5 bases in between. Germline loops: CDR1 SGHDT, CDR2 YYEEEE. For the CDR3, the DNA is TGTGCCAGCAGCTTGATTCTCCAAGAGACCCAGTACTTC. Residues: CASSLILQETQYF.